The source of this T cell receptor (beta chain) is a study of shared clonotypes between healthy human individuals. Some 32,000 T cell genomes, or approximately 190 ng DNA, went into the sorted-subset replicate PCRs. Clones were read by immunoSEQ multiplex PCR, and TCRdb kept only the in-frame ones, dropping some. Here the sample spans 550,000 to 850,000 clones, approximately 74% being singletons. General observations from the study: Shared across a few donors were around 5% of the naive CD4 clonotypes. Non-shared clonotypes displayed generation probabilities falling below those of clonotypes present in all four donors. Rarefaction demonstrated incomplete sorted-subset sequencing despite large depth.

With regard to this clone: Its antigen is unidentified.

CDR1 is SGHDT, CDR2 YYEEEE, per germline. The CDR3 runs 13 residues. The V and J ends lost 0 bases and 8 bases respectively, with 11 bases between them. This chain links TRBV5-6 with TRBJ1-2; D is uncertain. The sequence was collected from a woman younger than 45 in good health. Sequences were obtained from memory CD4+ T cells sorted from blood. Described subset: CD45RA-negative fraction. The CDR3 loop reads CASSLAGPAGYTF. CDR3 in DNA: TGTGCCAGCAGCTTGGCCGGACCGGCGGGCTACACCTTC.